The 5 T cell receptor beta chains presented below share a single source sample, sequenced in a study of cytomegalovirus exposure and HLA in healthy donors. 60 Vbeta and 13 Jbeta primers were used in PCR. Profiling relied on immunoSEQ multiplex PCR, and the TCRdb table lists in-frame clones only, not all of them. Reported are about 33,000 clones; the ten largest clones contain around 3.5%. The sample taken for sequencing was PBMCs. These receptors were taken from a man aged 35 to 55 in good health and CMV-seronegative.

The chain combines TRBV19 with TRBJ2-7; D may be TRBD1 (6 bases). Trimming cost V 10 bases and J 5 bases, with 21 bases left between them. CDR3 length equals 14 residues. The germline V gene encodes CDR1 LNHDA and CDR2 SQIVND (reference sequence). The CDR3 nucleotides are TGTGCCACATCGGACAGCTCCCACTTTCACGAGCAGTACTTC. Its translation: CATSDSSHFHEQYF.

The V call is TRBV6-4, the J call TRBJ2-1; TRBD2 agrees at 9 bases. The V gene's germline CDR1 is MRHNA and CDR2 SNTAGT. The CDR3 is made up of 15 amino acids. The V and J ends lost 3 bases and 0 bases, in that order; junction bases with no gene match: 0. The CDR3 is CASSELAGSYNEQFF. CDR3 in DNA: TGTGCCAGCAGTGAACTAGCGGGCTCCTACAATGAGCAGTTCTTC.

The V and J genes are TRBV4-2 and TRBJ2-7; 7 positions match TRBD2. The germline V gene has CDR1 LGHNA and CDR2 YNFKEQ. V shed 3 bases, J shed 4 bases, and the junction held 6 bases outside the gene matches. This CDR3 has 14 residues. The CDR3: CASSQRGYEYEQYF. As DNA, the CDR3 is TGTGCCAGCAGCCAGCGGGGGTATGAGTACGAGCAGTACTTC.

The chain is built from TRBV5-1 and TRBJ2-3; 7 bases fit TRBD1. The CDR3 spans 17 residues. Trimming took 1 base from V and 2 from J; bases not matched to a gene: 10. The germline V gene encodes CDR1 SGHRS and CDR2 YFSETQ. DNA for the CDR3: TGCGCCAGCAGCTTGTGGGGGACAGAGGTATTCACAGATACGCAGTATTTT. Amino acids: CASSLWGTEVFTDTQYF.

The V call is TRBV4-3, the J call TRBJ1-2; 8 nucleotides line up with TRBD1. V was pared by 0 bases and J by 4 bases, with 7 bases of the junction left unmatched. Germline V gives CDR1 LGHNA, CDR2 YSLEER. The CDR3 length is 16 residues. Written as DNA, the CDR3 is TGCGCCAGCAGCCAAGACCGGACAGGGCCCTTCTATGGCTACACCTTC. This translates into CASSQDRTGPFYGYTF.